Included here is one TCR beta chain sequence, with context. Only in-frame clones appear in the TCRdb table, and some are missing; sequencing was by immunoSEQ multiplex PCR. The sample records roughly 250,000 clones, roughly 84% being singletons. The data were taken from a study of blood T cell repertoires in COVID-19. The origin of this receptor is a man aged 50 to 59 with active or convalescent COVID-19. Sequencing was carried out using peripheral blood.

The CDR3 reads CASKNNRNQPQHF. The CDR3 DNA reads TGTGCCAGCAAAAACAACCGCAATCAGCCCCAGCATTTT. The chain is built from TRBV6-5 and TRBJ1-5; D unclear. The CDR3 length is 13 residues. Germline CDR1 MNHEY, CDR2 SVGAGI. V was clipped by 7 bases and J by 2 bases, with 9 bases between them.